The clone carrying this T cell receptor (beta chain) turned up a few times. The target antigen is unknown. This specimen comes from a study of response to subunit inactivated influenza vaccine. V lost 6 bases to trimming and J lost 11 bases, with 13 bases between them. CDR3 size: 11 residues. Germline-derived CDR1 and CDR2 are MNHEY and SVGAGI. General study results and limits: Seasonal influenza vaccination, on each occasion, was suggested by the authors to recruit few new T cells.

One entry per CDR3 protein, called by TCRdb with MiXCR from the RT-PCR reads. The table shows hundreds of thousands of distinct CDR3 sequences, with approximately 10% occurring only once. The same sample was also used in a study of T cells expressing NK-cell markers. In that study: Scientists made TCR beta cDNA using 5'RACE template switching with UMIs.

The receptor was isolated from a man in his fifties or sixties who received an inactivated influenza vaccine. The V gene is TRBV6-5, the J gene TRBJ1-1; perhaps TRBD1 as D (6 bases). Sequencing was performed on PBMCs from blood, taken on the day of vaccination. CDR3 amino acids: CASSSRGWAFF. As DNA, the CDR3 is TGTGCCAGCAGCTCCAGGGGCTGGGCTTTCTTT.